The clone carrying this T cell receptor beta chain was observed a handful of times. Its antigen is unknown. This sample is drawn from a study of blood T cells in healthy people across ages. Study-level points and caveats: Estimates drawn from one million T cells were deemed to understate diversity.

It was with a sample-barcoded 5' primer and a J-beta primer mix that a second PCR of roughly 7 to 11 cycles was run. A template-switch adaptor that had 12 random nucleotides put a tag on each cDNA molecule. One entry per CDR3 protein results from TCRdb running MiXCR on the 5' RACE reads. The sample yields around 1,900,000 distinct CDR3 sequences, around 40% seen once. The V and J ends lost 4 bases and 8 bases respectively, with 15 bases between them. Germline-derived CDR1 and CDR2 are SGHRS and YFSETQ. CDR3 length: 13 amino acids. The clonotype comes from a human donor in good health. This chain links TRBV5-1 with TRBJ1-2, with D tentatively TRBD1 (5 bases). Source material: blood. The CDR3 DNA reads as TGCGCCAGCAGCGACGACAGACTCAGGGGCTACACCTTC. It codes for CASSDDRLRGYTF. Full variable domain (missing parts from reference TRBV5-1 and TRBJ1-2): KAGVTQTPRYLIKTRGQQVTLSCSPISGHRSVSWYQQTPGQGLQFLFEYFSETQRNKGNFPGRFSGRQFSNSRSEMNVSTLELGDSALYLCASSDDRLRGYTFGSGTRLTVV.